This TCR beta chain comes out of a study of PD-1 blockade in classical Hodgkin lymphoma. Broader study findings: Initiation of nivolumab under 1 year after ASCT led to exclusion of patients. Newly diagnosed patients had baseline TCR diversity that was reportedly lower than that of healthy donors.

Data came from immunoSEQ multiplex PCR; TCRdb stores just in-frame clones and leaves some out. The sample consists of around 92,000 clones, approximately 86% of them appearing once. For this clone: What it binds is unknown.

Time point meaning: cycle 4 day 1 (C4D1), after around six weeks of nivolumab. Every single patient, without exception, relapsed after autologous stem cell transplantation, and brentuximab vedotin exposure varied. The CDR3 contains 13 residues. V lost 4 bases, J lost 7 bases, and 4 bases stayed unmatched. CDR1 is MNHEY, CDR2 SVGAGI, per germline. The rearrangement joins TRBV6-5 to TRBJ2-3; 8 positions match TRBD2. Sample: peripheral blood mononuclear cells (PBMCs), taken before the fourth cycle of nivolumab. The clonotype comes from a human donor with classical Hodgkin lymphoma. The CDR3 nucleotides are TGTGCCAGCAGTTCTCTAGCGGGCAATACGCAGTATTTT. Translated: CASSSLAGNTQYF.